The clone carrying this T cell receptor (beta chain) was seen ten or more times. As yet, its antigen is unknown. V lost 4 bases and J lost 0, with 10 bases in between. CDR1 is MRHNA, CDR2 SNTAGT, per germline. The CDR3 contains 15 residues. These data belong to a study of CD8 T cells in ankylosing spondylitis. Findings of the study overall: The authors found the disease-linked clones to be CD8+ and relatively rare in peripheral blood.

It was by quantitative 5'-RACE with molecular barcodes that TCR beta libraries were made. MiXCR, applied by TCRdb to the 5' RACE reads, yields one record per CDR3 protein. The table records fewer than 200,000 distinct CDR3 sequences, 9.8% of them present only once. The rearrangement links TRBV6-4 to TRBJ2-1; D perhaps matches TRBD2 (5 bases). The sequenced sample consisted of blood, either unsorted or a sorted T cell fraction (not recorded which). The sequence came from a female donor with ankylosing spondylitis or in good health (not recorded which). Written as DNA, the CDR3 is TGTGCCAGCAGTGCTGCGGGTGGCTCCTACAATGAGCAGTTCTTC. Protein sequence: CASSAAGGSYNEQFF.